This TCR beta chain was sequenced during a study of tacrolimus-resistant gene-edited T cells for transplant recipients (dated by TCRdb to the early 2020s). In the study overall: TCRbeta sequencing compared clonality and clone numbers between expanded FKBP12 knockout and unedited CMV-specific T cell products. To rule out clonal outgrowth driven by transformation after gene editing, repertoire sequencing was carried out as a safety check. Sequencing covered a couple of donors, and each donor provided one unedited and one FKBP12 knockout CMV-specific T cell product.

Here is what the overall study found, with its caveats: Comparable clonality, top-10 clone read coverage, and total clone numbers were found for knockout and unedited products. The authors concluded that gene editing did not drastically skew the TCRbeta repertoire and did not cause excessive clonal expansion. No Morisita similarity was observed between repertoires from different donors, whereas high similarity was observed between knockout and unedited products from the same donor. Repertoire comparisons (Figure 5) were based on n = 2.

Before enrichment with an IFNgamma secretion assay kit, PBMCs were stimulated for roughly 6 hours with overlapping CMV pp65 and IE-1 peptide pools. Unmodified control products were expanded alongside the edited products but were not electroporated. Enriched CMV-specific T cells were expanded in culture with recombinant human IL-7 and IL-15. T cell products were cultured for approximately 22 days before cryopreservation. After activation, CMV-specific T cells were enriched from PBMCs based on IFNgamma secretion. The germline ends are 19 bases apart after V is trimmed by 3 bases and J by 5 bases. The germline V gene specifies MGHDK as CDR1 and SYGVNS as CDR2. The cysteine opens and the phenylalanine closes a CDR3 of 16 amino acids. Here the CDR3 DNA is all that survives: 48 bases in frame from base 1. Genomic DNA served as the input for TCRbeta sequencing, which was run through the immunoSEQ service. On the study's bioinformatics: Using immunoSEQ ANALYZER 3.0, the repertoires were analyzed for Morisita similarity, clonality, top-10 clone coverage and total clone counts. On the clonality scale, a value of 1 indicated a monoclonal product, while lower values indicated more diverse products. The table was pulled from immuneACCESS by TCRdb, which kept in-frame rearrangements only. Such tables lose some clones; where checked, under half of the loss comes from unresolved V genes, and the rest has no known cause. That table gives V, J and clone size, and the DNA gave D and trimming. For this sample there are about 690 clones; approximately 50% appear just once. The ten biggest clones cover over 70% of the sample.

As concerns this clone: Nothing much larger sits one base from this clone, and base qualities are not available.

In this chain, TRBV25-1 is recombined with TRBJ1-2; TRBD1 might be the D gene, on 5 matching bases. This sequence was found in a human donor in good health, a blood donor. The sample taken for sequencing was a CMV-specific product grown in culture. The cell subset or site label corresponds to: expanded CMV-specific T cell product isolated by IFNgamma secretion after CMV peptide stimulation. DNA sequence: TGTGCCAGCAGTGACACTCTAGGAGAGGGGTTATATGGCTACACCTTC. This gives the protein CASSDTLGEGLYGYTF.